The present TCR beta chain was sequenced within a study of cytomegalovirus exposure and HLA in healthy donors (dated by TCRdb to the late 2010s). General notes on the study: An earlier analysis of a few hundred of the donors reported 250 to 300 Gb of sequence data and around 120 million unique TCR beta sequences obtained from some 200 million T cells. HLA typing included class I and class II loci at four-digit resolution. Among 300 to 450 genotyped donors of the cohort, an average of approximately 230,000 unique TCR beta nucleotide sequences were sequenced per donor, roughly a sixth of them non-productive. Roughly 5 DR-DQ haplotypes were handled as single units for association and clustering, since linkage in the cohort was strong. The study was designed to test whether signatures of past pathogen exposure could be identified by cataloging public T cell receptors. Of the roughly 390 genotyped donors, 65% to 90% were placed in the genetic ancestry cluster associated with self-reported Caucasian donors. The study used immunosequencing to profile the T cell repertoires of hundreds of subjects and linked those repertoires to cytomegalovirus serostatus. Every repertoire in the discovery cohort had been generated on one and the same sequencing platform. The number of typed donors differed by locus: about 629-630 for A, B, C, DRB1 and DQB1; approximately 520 for DQA1; around 610 for DPA1; and about 450 for DPB1. In the later analysis, no new phenotypic data were used to find candidate immune exposures; instead, reliance was placed on TCR beta sequences and their occurrence across donors. A later genetic analysis used genome-wide SNP genotypes for 398 of the 666 donors, treating that subset as a discovery cohort. To predict cytomegalovirus infection status, the study combined high-throughput TCR immunosequencing, statistical association of individual TCRs with disease status, and machine learning. Besides the first cohort of 550 to 750 subjects, a separate validation cohort made up of roughly 120 different subjects was used. An earlier analysis of 450 to 750 of the donors used high-throughput TCR beta sequencing to judge whether each TCR beta V gene segment behaved as functional or pseudogenic. Alongside the repertoire data, information on donor age, sex, ethnicity and CMV serostatus was compiled. An early release covering some 640 HLA-typed donors comprised about 320 gigabases of sequencing data and around 85 million unique TCR sequences. A later analysis re-analyzed previously published TCR beta repertoires from approximately 700 donors and added high-resolution HLA genotyping to study TCR occurrence patterns.

Here is what the overall study found, with its caveats: A further reported finding was that TCR beta sequences accurately predicted the HLA-A and HLA-B alleles for most subjects in the first cohort. Assigning TCR associations to individual alleles was difficult when HLA alleles, especially DR and DQ, strongly co-occurred. The presence/absence analyses assumed that sequencing depth was roughly uniform across donors, and that assumption may not be true. A later analysis reported that several top co-occurrence clusters appeared linked to parvovirus B19, influenza, CMV and Epstein-Barr virus. Correlated functional status among segregating V segments might reflect linkage disequilibrium, but an unknown experimental factor could not be ruled out. Seventeen rarely observed V segments, including chromosome 9 orphons, were excluded from the earlier analysis of some 590 of the donors because counts were too low. The 87-base-pair reads could not distinguish some IMGT-functional V segments, including TRBV6-2 and TRBV6-3, so those segments were excluded. Most TCR sequences were observed very rarely across donors, whereas some public TCRs were present in many individuals. In both the original and validation cohorts, the classifier was reported to diagnose cytomegalovirus status with high specificity and sensitivity. In a later genetic analysis, a missense DCLRE1C variant was associated with V-gene and J-gene trimming of TCR beta chains, and the association was replicated in an independent cohort. A later genetic analysis reported fewer N-insertions in productive TCRs among donors in an Asian-associated ancestry cluster than the 666-donor mean. In this cohort, only TCR beta chains were sequenced, and detectable features were limited by the absence of alpha or paired-chain data. The authors suggested that the approach could potentially be extended to other disease states and immunological phenotypes. The sequencing pipeline was judged likely to have produced a cluster of highly shared sequence variants as a technical artifact. According to a later analysis, TCR association rates differed among HLA loci, with DRB1 alleles showing the most associated TCRs and HLA-C alleles showing the fewest. Broadly in line with IMGT annotations, most TCR beta V segments showed up in productive rearrangements about 87% or about 30% of the time in an earlier analysis of several hundred of the donors. Compared with equally common non-associated chains, HLA-associated TCR beta chains in a later analysis were more clonally expanded and had lower generation probabilities. Three of the identified cytomegalovirus-associated TCR beta chains were confirmed in vitro to be specific for cytomegalovirus antigens. For the cohort, immune exposure information was limited to CMV serostatus. At a false discovery rate of 0.05, a later analysis linked 15,000 to 20,000 TCR beta sequences to specific HLA alleles. The study listed over 150 TCR beta chains as associated with cytomegalovirus. According to a later analysis, most CMV-associated TCR beta chains appeared to be HLA-restricted, and the HLA associations seemed to be driven largely by CMV exposure. Because HLA typing was missing for some donors at each locus, association tests included only the typed subset.

Notes on this clone: Its antigen is not yet known. The sample holds no much larger clone one base away, and base qualities are not on file.

The cohort was made up of 500 to 800 healthy bone marrow donors. Cohort members were all nominally healthy when sampled, although unrecorded immune exposures were likely present. The donor was CMV seropositive and belonged to the group of 250 to 350 seropositive cohort members. Each donor provided a peripheral blood sample, and peripheral blood mononuclear cells were used for TCR beta sequencing. Genomic DNA was extracted from the blood cell samples with the Qiagen DNeasy Blood Extraction Kit. Library preparation was by the immunoSEQ multiplex PCR assay. The multiplex PCR relied on a mix of 60 forward primers for TCR Vbeta segments and 13 reverse primers for TCR Jbeta segments. The CDR3 region of rearranged TCR beta genes was amplified from genomic DNA with a multiplex PCR assay. On the Illumina HiSeq System, the amplified TCR beta libraries were sequenced as 87-base-pair reads. The original pipeline was this. Across the 500 to 750 repertoires, a later analysis counted 80 million or so unique TCR beta chains, some 11 million of which were shared by at least two donors. Raw reads were error-corrected and collapsed into unique sequences by a nearest-neighbor algorithm in which closely related sequences were merged to remove PCR and sequencing errors. Alignment of CDR3 sequences to IMGT reference sequences was used to assign V, D and J gene segments. Each retained sequence needed at least a six-nucleotide match to both a V gene segment and a J gene segment. Rearrangements were called productive when the CDR3 lacked stop codons and stayed in frame with V and J; all others were non-productive. CDR3 was defined according to IMGT convention as the region running from the second conserved V-encoded cysteine to the conserved J-encoded phenylalanine. In an earlier analysis of 500 to 650 of the donors, sequences lacking an unambiguous match to a single V gene segment were excluded. An earlier analysis of around 600 of the donors classified V segments as functional when productive rearrangements were above 56.7% and as segregating when the standard deviation between donors was above 5%. A statistical classification framework was built for diagnosing cytomegalovirus status from the catalog of TCR beta chain sequences. A later analysis assigned V and J genes by comparing TCR nucleotide sequences with IMGT/GENE-DB human TR gene sequences. The TCRdist pipeline was used in a later analysis to assign CDR3 sequences and most-parsimonious VDJ recombination scenarios. In a later analysis, each TCR beta chain was defined by its CDR3 amino acid sequence together with its V-gene family, and reads lacking a unique V-gene family were excluded. As a way to deal with suspected cross-contamination and a sequencing artifact, a later analysis dropped approximately 570 nucleotide sequences that were highly shared and had low generation probability. A later analysis calculated a clonal expansion index for each public chain from normalized within-repertoire ranks of inferred template counts. A later analysis computed generation probabilities with a VDJ recombination model fitted to out-of-frame rearrangements, and checked the results against IGoR. In a later analysis, hypergeometric tests were used to score TCR-TCR, TCR-HLA and TCR-CMV co-occurrence, with a repertoire-size bias correction applied to TCR pairs. To estimate false discovery rates, a later analysis permuted the HLA or CMV assignments 20 times. A later analysis grouped co-occurring TCRs with DBSCAN, adding TCRdist sequence similarity when clustering within HLA-allele-positive subsets. For co-occurrence clustering, repertoires with fewer than 30,000 or more than 120,000 public chains were excluded, along with roughly 5 repertoires with anomalous nucleotide sharing. TCRdb retrieved this table from immuneACCESS and kept in-frame rearrangements only. Not all clones are present; in checked studies, unresolved V genes account for under half, and no reason is known for the remainder. V, J and clone size were drawn from that table, and D and trimming were deduced from the DNA. The sample contains 150,000 to 200,000 clones, about four fifths of them found a single time. In total, the top ten clones hold approximately 5.4% of the sample.

The cysteine opens and the phenylalanine closes a CDR3 of 14 amino acids. Just the 42-base CDR3 DNA is kept, in frame starting at base 1. CDR1 and CDR2 (LNHNV, YYDKDF) derive from the germline V gene (reference sequence). V drops 4 bases and J drops 3 bases, leaving 13 bases in between. Sequenced: PBMCs. The chain is assembled from TRBV15 and TRBJ2-7; TRBD2 is a possible D gene, resting on 7 matching bases. The TCR sequence derives from a woman aged 25 to 39 in good health and CMV-seropositive. The CDR3 sequence is CATSKRGGDYEQYF. The base sequence is TGTGCCACCAGCAAAAGGGGGGGTGACTACGAGCAGTACTTC.